The 12 T cell receptor beta chains in this list originate from one sample, sequenced in a study of T cells in Graves' hyperthyroidism and ophthalmopathy. Amplified regions were TCR beta CDR3 sequences from RNA transcripts. The HTBI primer set served for first-round RT-PCR of the TCR CDR3. Using its own MiXCR run on the multiplex PCR reads, TCRdb lists one record per CDR3 protein. The sample gives around 350,000 distinct CDR3 sequences, about 14% of which show up once; 15% to 20% is in the top ten. Sequencing input: blood. The receptor source for this set is a woman aged 30 to 39 with Graves' ophthalmopathy.

As regards this clonotype: A much larger clone differs from this one at a single base, so this may be a read error. A read error is likely, as this CDR3 ends without the conserved phenylalanine or tryptophan. The rearrangement joins TRBV6-1 to TRBJ2-1; D remains ambiguous. Trimming cost V 3 bases and J 0 bases, with 9 bases left between them. The germline gives CDR1 MNHNS, CDR2 SASEGT. This CDR3 is built from 15 residues. CDR3: CASSELVSSYNEQFL. The CDR3 nucleotides are TGTGCCAGCAGTGAGCTAGTTAGCTCCTACAATGAGCAGTTCCTC.

This clonotype came up a few times. The chain is built from TRBV19 and TRBJ2-5, with D tentatively TRBD2 (6 bases). The CDR3 has 12 residues. The V end was cut by 10 bases, the J end by 4 bases, with 13 bases between. CDR1 LNHDA and CDR2 SQIVND come from the germline V gene (reference sequence). CDR3: CATRRGGETQYF. DNA of the CDR3: TGTGCCACCAGGAGGGGAGGAGAGACCCAGTACTTC. The complete variable domain, with remaining parts taken from reference TRBV19 and TRBJ2-5, reads DGGITQSPKYLFRKEGQNVTLSCEQNLNHDAMYWYRQDPGQGLRLIYYSQIVNDFQKGDIAEGYSVSREKKESFPLTVTSAQKNPTAFYLCATRRGGETQYFGPGTRLLVL.

As for this clonotype: A read error may be the cause here, since a much bigger clone is one base away. No conserved phenylalanine or tryptophan ends this CDR3, so it is likely a read error. The chain employs TRBV18 and TRBJ1-6, with D uncertain. There are 13 residues in the CDR3. V lost 2 bases, J lost 7 bases, and 6 bases lay in between. Germline lookup yields CDR1 KGHSH and CDR2 LQKENI. This CDR3 reads CASSPKNNSPLHL. DNA of the CDR3: TGTGCCAGCTCACCAAAAAACAATTCACCCCTCCACCTT.

Many counts were recorded for this clonotype. The chain has TRBV11-1 and TRBJ2-5, with TRBD1 matching over 7 bases. The CDR3 is 16 residues long. V shed 2 bases and J 1 base; nucleotides not matched to a gene: 7. Germline V gene lookup returns CDR1 SGHAT and CDR2 FQDESV (reference sequence). CDR3 in DNA: TGTGCCAGCAGCTTACTGGGACAGACCCGCCAAGAGACCCAGTACTTC. This codes for CASSLLGQTRQETQYF.

This clonotype appeared many times. The rearrangement uses TRBV11-3 and TRBJ1-1; D call uncertain. Germline V CDR1 and CDR2: SGHNT, YENEEA. The CDR3 length is 12 residues. Between the trimmed V and J ends, which lost 6 bases and 8 bases, there was a span of 13 bases. The CDR3 DNA is TGTGCCAGCAGTGATATGAGAGGGGAAGCTTTCTTT. It translates to CASSDMRGEAFF.

This clonotype was observed many times. The chain recombines TRBV6-1 with TRBJ1-5; maybe TRBD1 (5 bases). The germline V gene has CDR1 MNHNS and CDR2 SASEGT. V shed 8 bases and J shed 2 bases, with 7 bases lying between them. The CDR3 length is 12 residues. The CDR3 nucleotides are TGTGCCAGCGGCAGGGGCAATCAGCCCCAGCATTTT. Its protein product is CASGRGNQPQHF.

This clonotype has a handful of counts. CDR3: CASSQDREYSNQPQHF. The CDR3 bases are TGTGCCAGCAGCCAAGATAGGGAGTATAGCAATCAGCCCCAGCATTTT. The chain has TRBV14 and TRBJ1-5; D gene uncertain. The CDR3 totals 16 residues. Germline assignment: CDR1 SGHDN and CDR2 FVKESK. The ends were cut back, 0 bases at V and 0 bases at J, with 9 bases in the middle.

In its sample, this clonotype was seen many times. The V call is TRBV28, the J call TRBJ2-3, with 8 bases that match TRBD2. CDR1 and CDR2 (germline): MDHEN, SYDVKM. The CDR3 contains 14 residues. With 3 bases clipped from V and 3 bases from J, the junction kept 2 bases outside the gene matches. The CDR3 loop reads CASSFERGTDTQYF. In DNA, the CDR3 is TGTGCCAGCAGTTTTGAGCGGGGGACAGATACGCAGTATTTT.

This clonotype was found many times. The rearrangement uses TRBV20-1 and TRBJ1-1, with D uncertain. CDR3 size: 14 residues. Germline V gene data show CDR1 as DFQATT and CDR2 as SNEGSKA (reference sequence). Trimming removed 3 bases from V and 0 bases from J, with 11 bases in between. The CDR3 is CSASSDNMNTEAFF. The CDR3 DNA is TGCAGTGCTAGTAGTGACAACATGAACACTGAAGCTTTCTTT.

This chain uses TRBV13 with TRBJ2-3; 8 bases fit TRBD2. V shed 4 bases and J 4 bases; nucleotides not matched to a gene: 10. Germline CDR1 PRHDT, CDR2 FYEKMQ (reference sequence). The CDR3 has 16 amino acids. The CDR3, as DNA: TGTGCCAGCAGCTCCCGGGGGGGGGGCGTCGCAGATACGCAGTATTTT. It encodes CASSSRGGGVADTQYF. Combining the CDR3 with reference TRBV13 and TRBJ2-3 gives the whole variable domain AAGVIQSPRHLIKEKRETATLKCYPIPRHDTVYWYQQGPGQDPQFLISFYEKMQSDKGSIPDRFSAQQFSDYHSELNMSSLELGDSALYFCASSSRGGGVADTQYFGPGTRLTVL.

This clonotype was counted ten times or more. The chain employs TRBV20-1 and TRBJ1-4; D perhaps matches TRBD1 (5 bases). The CDR3 length is 11 residues. Germline loops: CDR1 DFQATT, CDR2 SNEGSKA (reference sequence). Trimming cost V 7 bases and J 4 bases, with 7 bases left between them. The CDR3 sequence: CSGQYNEKLFF. The CDR3 DNA reads TGCAGTGGACAGTATAATGAAAAACTGTTTTTT.

This sequence joins TRBV29-1 and TRBJ1-2; tentatively, D is TRBD1 (5 bases). V was clipped by 4 bases and J by 0 bases, with 15 bases between them. Germline V CDR1 and CDR2: SQVTM, ANQGSEA. CDR3 size: 15 residues. CDR3 coding DNA: TGCAGCGTTGGGACTAGCGGGGGATCTAACTATGGCTACACCTTC. It codes for CSVGTSGGSNYGYTF.